This entry features one T cell receptor beta chain sequence. This entry belongs to a study of PD-1 blockade in classical Hodgkin lymphoma. Method: immunoSEQ multiplex PCR; TCRdb's copy keeps in-frame clones and lacks some. The sample comprises approximately 93,000 clones, around 80% of which are singletons, and about 9.4% rests with the top ten. Noted time point: cycle 4 day 1 (C4D1), after 6 weeks of nivolumab. All trial patients relapsed after autologous stem cell transplantation. Germline loops: CDR1 SEHNR, CDR2 FQNEAQ (reference sequence). This CDR3 comprises 12 residues. V lost 1 base, J lost 6 bases, and 6 bases lay in between.

The material sequenced was peripheral blood mononuclear cells (PBMCs), taken before the fourth cycle of nivolumab. The clonotype originates from a human donor with classical Hodgkin lymphoma. J is TRBJ1-2 and V is TRBV7-9, with D unresolved. This chain's CDR3 is CASSLDQNGYTF. The CDR3 DNA is TGTGCCAGCAGCTTAGATCAAAATGGCTACACCTTC.